This T cell receptor (beta chain) came from a study of early T cells in non-severe SARS-CoV-2 infection. Study-level background: Sequencing input comprised bulk RNA from unsorted whole blood; chain pairing was not available.

Study outcomes and limitations: Private and CD4 specificities were missed by VDJdb matching, skewed to anti-spike CD8.

This clonotype was recorded a few times. The antigen is unknown. The library protocol tagged individual cDNA molecules with unique molecular identifiers. TCRdb reprocessed the 5' RACE reads with MiXCR, giving one entry per CDR3 protein. The sample consists of roughly 61,000 distinct CDR3 sequences, less than 15% of them appearing once. CDR1 and CDR2 from the germline V gene are SGHTA and FQGNSA. The CDR3 loop spans 16 amino acids. V was pared by 5 bases and J by 3 bases, with 7 bases of the junction left unmatched. The rearrangement joins TRBV7-2 to TRBJ2-7; 13 nucleotides agree with TRBD2. The sample here was whole blood, taken at baseline. The sequence was collected from an adult who was a healthcare worker with PCR-confirmed SARS-CoV-2 infection or an uninfected control (not recorded which). CDR3: CASSPPGLAGNYEQYF. Written as DNA, the CDR3 is TGTGCCAGCAGCCCCCCGGGACTAGCGGGAAACTACGAGCAGTACTTC. The full variable domain, completed using reference TRBV7-2 and TRBJ2-7, is GAGVSQSPSNKVTEKGKDVELRCDPISGHTALYWYRQSLGQGLEFLIYFQGNSAPDKSGLPSDRFSAERTGGSVSTLTIQRTQQEDSAVYLCASSPPGLAGNYEQYFGPGTRLTVT.